This TCR beta chain emerged from a study of OX40 agonist ivuxolimab in advanced cancers. With regard to the full study: Ivuxolimab was an agonistic, fully human IgG2 monoclonal antibody directed against OX40 (CD134), a costimulatory receptor. Among the roughly 50 dose-escalation patients, some 19 had hepatocellular carcinoma, approximately 15 melanoma, 9 renal cell carcinoma and 9 head and neck cancer. Patients were allowed to have had prior anti-PD-1, anti-PD-L1 or anti-CTLA-4 therapy, and 30% to 40% of the dose-escalation patients had previously received checkpoint inhibitors. Intravenous ivuxolimab was administered to patients every 2 weeks at six dose levels: 0.01, 0.1, 0.3, 1.5, 3 and 10 mg/kg. Partial responses occurred in three dose-escalation patients: two with cutaneous melanoma and one with hepatocellular carcinoma. The purpose of peripheral TCRbeta sequencing was to test whether ivuxolimab changed TCR sequence diversity and led to clonal T-cell expansion. A male proportion of approximately 83% and a mean age of about 60 years, ranging from roughly 23 to 85, were recorded for the dose-escalation cohort. The paper covers the monotherapy dose-escalation part of the phase I ivuxolimab trial, which included N ≈ 50 patients. The paper as a whole reports these results and caveats: Low levels of normalized T-cell clonal expansion were also shown by some nonresponding patients. At doses of 0.1 to 3.0 mg/kg, clonal expansion of both CD4+ and CD8+ blood T cells was observed from baseline to week 6. In partial responders in the 0.1-3.0 mg/kg groups, normalized peripheral clonal expansion was found to be among the lowest, especially among CD8+ T cells. After ivuxolimab, more expanded clones were found on average in CD8+ T cells than in CD4+ T cells. The antigen specificity of the peripheral T cells that underwent clonal expansion was not determined.

CDR1 SGHRS and CDR2 YFSETQ were looked up in the germline V gene. The CDR3 holds 17 amino acids from the cysteine to the phenylalanine. Only the CDR3 portion is preserved as DNA: 51 bases, with reading frame beginning at the first base. Compared with germline, V lacks 5 bases and J lacks 5 bases; bases without a gene match: 9. Genomic DNA was isolated from the sorted cells so that the TCRbeta CDR3 region could be sequenced. The immunoSEQ Assay was used for sequencing of TCRbeta CDR3 regions. TCRdb obtained this table from immuneACCESS and retained in-frame rearrangements with V and J assigned. These tables miss some clones; where compared with another copy, unresolved V genes account for less than half of the shortfall, and the remainder is unexplained. Recorded for this sample are 30,000 to 45,000 clones; around 73% of them occurred a single time. The ten biggest clones cover 9.5% to 15% of the sample.

Patients with a history of autoimmune disease or receiving systemic immunosuppression were excluded from the trial. Peripheral blood for TCR sequencing was collected from all dose cohorts at baseline, on cycle 4 day 1, and on cycle 7 day 1. The samples were taken from a phase I, first-in-human, multicenter, open-label dose-escalation trial of ivuxolimab. The trial enrolled adults with locally advanced or metastatic head and neck squamous cell, hepatocellular, melanoma or renal cell carcinoma. Before TCR sequencing, CD4+ and CD8+ T cells were separately sorted from peripheral blood. Note on this clone: Which antigen it targets is not known. No base qualities exist here, and no much larger clone lies one base off it.

This TCR was sampled from an adult with an advanced solid tumor such as melanoma, head and neck, liver or kidney cancer. The source material was CD4+ or CD8+ T cells sorted from blood, sampled in a trial of the OX40 agonist ivuxolimab. The rearrangement combines TRBV5-1 with TRBJ2-5, and TRBD2 matches 16 of the central bases. The DNA reads as follows: TGCGCCAGCAGGGCCGGGACTAGCGGGGGGGCCGGTGAGACCCAGTACTTC. Protein translation: CASRAGTSGGAGETQYF.